This is a list of T cell receptor beta chains from one sample in a study of Graves' ophthalmopathy and Graves' hyperthyroidism. TCRdb redid the calling of the multiplex PCR reads with MiXCR, one entry per CDR3 protein. The sample has approximately 500,000 distinct CDR3 sequences; about an eighth are singletons. Sample: blood. The receptors here all came from a woman younger than 45 with Graves' ophthalmopathy. Both conserved end residues are part of each CDR3.

V gene: TRBV6-1; J gene: TRBJ1-2; CDR3 protein: CASSATGVDGYTF
V gene: TRBV3-2; J gene: TRBJ2-7; CDR3 protein: CASSQGGGSANEQYF
V gene: TRBV9; J gene: TRBJ2-5; CDR3 protein: CASSVGQGLETQCF
V gene: TRBV14; J gene: TRBJ2-7; CDR3 protein: CASSQTASSGSEQYF
V gene: TRBV12-3/TRBV12-4; J gene: TRBJ1-3; CDR3 protein: CASSPRKDSGNTIYF
V gene: TRBV12-5; J gene: TRBJ1-5; CDR3 protein: CASGLVLGRGGNQPQHF
V gene: TRBV6-1; J gene: TRBJ1-2; CDR3 protein: CASSRTGFGGYTF
V gene: TRBV4-1; J gene: TRBJ1-1; CDR3 protein: CASSQEDVAEAFF
V gene: TRBV28; J gene: TRBJ2-7; CDR3 protein: CASSRTGGRYEQYF
V gene: TRBV11-2; J gene: TRBJ2-7; CDR3 protein: CASSPSGTGASYEQYF
V gene: TRBV5-1; J gene: TRBJ2-2; CDR3 protein: CASSLGATNTGELFF
V gene: TRBV4-1; J gene: TRBJ2-7; CDR3 protein: CASSPLPRTPRDYEQYF
V gene: TRBV20-1; J gene: TRBJ2-7; CDR3 protein: CSARGGNGGSLFDEQYF
V gene: TRBV24-1; J gene: TRBJ2-4; CDR3 protein: CATSSRGTKNIQYF
V gene: TRBV27; J gene: TRBJ1-1; CDR3 protein: CASSLSGWDTEAFF
V gene: TRBV4-1; J gene: TRBJ1-5; CDR3 protein: CASSQVITGDQPQHF
V gene: TRBV9; J gene: TRBJ2-2; CDR3 protein: CASSVADRGRGNTGELFF
V gene: TRBV4-1; J gene: TRBJ1-1; CDR3 protein: CASSRDRVSNTEAFF
V gene: TRBV9; J gene: TRBJ2-7; CDR3 protein: CASSVRGEGEQYF
V gene: TRBV29-1; J gene: TRBJ2-7; CDR3 protein: CSVVRAGGLYEQYF
V gene: TRBV7-9; J gene: TRBJ2-4; CDR3 protein: CASSSPPHRLAKNIQYF
V gene: TRBV5-1; J gene: TRBJ1-1; CDR3 protein: CASSSTGLDEAFF
V gene: TRBV12-3/TRBV12-4; J gene: TRBJ1-5; CDR3 protein: CASSQTLYQPQHF
V gene: TRBV27; J gene: TRBJ2-7; CDR3 protein: CASSLSPGTGFPYEQYF
V gene: TRBV20-1; J gene: TRBJ2-7; CDR3 protein: CSAFGIAGQEQYF
V gene: TRBV28; J gene: TRBJ1-2; CDR3 protein: CASSLRVIYGYTF
V gene: TRBV10-3; J gene: TRBJ1-5; CDR3 protein: CAISESDRGAINQPQHF
V gene: TRBV15; J gene: TRBJ2-1; CDR3 protein: CATSRESGGPNEKFF
V gene: TRBV20-1; J gene: TRBJ1-5; CDR3 protein: CSARDLGGSSANQPQHF
V gene: TRBV28; J gene: TRBJ2-7; CDR3 protein: CASSPGQIGAYEQYF
V gene: TRBV27; J gene: TRBJ1-5; CDR3 protein: CALASGGGSNQPQHF
V gene: TRBV7-8; J gene: TRBJ2-5; CDR3 protein: CASSPRLPNSLGGETQYF
V gene: TRBV6-4; J gene: TRBJ1-3; CDR3 protein: CASSPRESKEGGNTIYF
V gene: TRBV27; J gene: TRBJ1-2; CDR3 protein: CASSTANYGYTF
V gene: TRBV12-3/TRBV12-4; J gene: TRBJ2-7; CDR3 protein: CASRRDRETSYF
V gene: TRBV5-6; J gene: TRBJ1-6; CDR3 protein: CASSLPGVSPLHF
V gene: TRBV12-3/TRBV12-4; J gene: TRBJ1-2; CDR3 protein: CASSLARVYGYTF
V gene: TRBV9; J gene: TRBJ2-7; CDR3 protein: CASSSRDSGGEQYF
V gene: TRBV6-5; J gene: TRBJ1-2; CDR3 protein: CASTSGRANGYTF
V gene: TRBV2; J gene: TRBJ1-1; CDR3 protein: CASSLTGDSAFF